Following are 7 T cell receptor beta chains from one sample sequenced in a study of blood T cells in healthy people across ages. A second PCR of about 7 to 11 cycles used a sample-barcoded 5' primer and a J-beta primer mix. MiXCR, applied by TCRdb to the 5' RACE reads, yields one record per CDR3 protein. The data hold 550,000 to 650,000 distinct CDR3 sequences, with 25% to 35% observed a single time. The specimen was blood. These receptors all come from a woman older than 75 in good health.

This clonotype was found many times. Its ends do not fully match the called genes, so a read error is possible. CDR3 coding DNA: TGTGCCACCAGAAGAGCCGTCGGTTACGAGCAGTACTTC. It translates to CATRRAVGYEQYF. This sequence joins TRBV15 and TRBJ2-7; D is unresolved. Germline CDR1 LNHNV, CDR2 YYDKDF (reference sequence). The CDR3 runs 13 residues.

This clonotype appeared a few times. The V gene is TRBV6-6, the J gene TRBJ1-5; 11 positions match TRBD1. Germline V gene sequence: CDR1 MNHNY, CDR2 SVGAGI (reference sequence). The CDR3 consists of 16 residues. V was pared by 4 bases and J by 2 bases, with 4 bases of the junction left unmatched. The CDR3: CASSSGTGGGNQPQHF. CDR3 nucleotides: TGTGCCAGCAGTTCGGGGACAGGGGGAGGCAATCAGCCCCAGCATTTT.

The chain uses TRBV15 and TRBJ1-2; D gene uncertain. V lost 1 base and J 8 bases, leaving 11 bases between the germline ends. CDR1 and CDR2 from the germline V gene are LNHNV and YYDKDF (reference sequence). The CDR3 extends over 13 amino acids. CDR3 nucleotides: TGTGCCACCAGCAGAGGAGGTGGTGTAGGCTACACCTTC. Protein product: CATSRGGGVGYTF.

The chain has TRBV7-9 and TRBJ1-6; D is undetermined. Trimming removed 5 bases from V and 8 bases from J, with 13 bases in between. This CDR3 has 14 residues. The V gene's germline CDR1 is SEHNR and CDR2 FQNEAQ (reference sequence). The CDR3 is CASSPAGYDSPLHF. The CDR3 nucleotides read TGTGCCAGCAGCCCGGCCGGGTACGATTCACCCCTCCACTTT. Together with reference TRBV7-9 and TRBJ1-6, the CDR3 gives the full variable domain: DTGVSQNPRHKITKRGQNVTFRCDPISEHNRLYWYRQTLGQGPEFLTYFQNEAQLEKSRLLSDRFSAERPKGSFSTLEIQRTEQGDSAMYLCASSPAGYDSPLHFGNGTRLTVT.

On this clonotype: The junction shows a germline mismatch at one end, possibly a read error. V usage is TRBV27 and J usage is TRBJ2-5; 9 bases are a match to TRBD2. The CDR3 contains 13 residues. CDR1 is MNHEY, CDR2 SMNVEV, per germline (reference sequence). CDR3 DNA sequence: TGTACCAGCAGTGCGGGACTAGCAGAGACCCAGTACTTC. Protein sequence: CTSSAGLAETQYF.

This clonotype was found many times. Given a much more abundant clone one base away, this may be a read error. The rearrangement joins TRBV7-2 to TRBJ2-7; a weak D match, TRBD2 (5 bases). The V gene lost 11 bases and the J gene lost 1 base, with 15 bases spanning the gap. The germline gives CDR1 SGHTA, CDR2 FQGNSA. This CDR3 region has 13 residues. In DNA form, the CDR3 reads TGTGCCGGCCGAGCGGTTAATTCCTACGAGCAGTACTTC. Translating it yields CAGRAVNSYEQYF.

This sequence joins TRBV4-2 and TRBJ2-3; 13 bases are a match to TRBD2. V shed 8 bases, J shed 3 bases, and the junction held 14 bases outside the gene matches. Germline V gene sequence: CDR1 LGHNA, CDR2 YNFKEQ. CDR3 length: 18 residues. The CDR3 protein is CASRRDGLAGEETDTQYF. The CDR3 DNA sequence: TGTGCCAGCCGCCGCGACGGACTAGCGGGGGAAGAAACAGATACGCAGTATTTT.